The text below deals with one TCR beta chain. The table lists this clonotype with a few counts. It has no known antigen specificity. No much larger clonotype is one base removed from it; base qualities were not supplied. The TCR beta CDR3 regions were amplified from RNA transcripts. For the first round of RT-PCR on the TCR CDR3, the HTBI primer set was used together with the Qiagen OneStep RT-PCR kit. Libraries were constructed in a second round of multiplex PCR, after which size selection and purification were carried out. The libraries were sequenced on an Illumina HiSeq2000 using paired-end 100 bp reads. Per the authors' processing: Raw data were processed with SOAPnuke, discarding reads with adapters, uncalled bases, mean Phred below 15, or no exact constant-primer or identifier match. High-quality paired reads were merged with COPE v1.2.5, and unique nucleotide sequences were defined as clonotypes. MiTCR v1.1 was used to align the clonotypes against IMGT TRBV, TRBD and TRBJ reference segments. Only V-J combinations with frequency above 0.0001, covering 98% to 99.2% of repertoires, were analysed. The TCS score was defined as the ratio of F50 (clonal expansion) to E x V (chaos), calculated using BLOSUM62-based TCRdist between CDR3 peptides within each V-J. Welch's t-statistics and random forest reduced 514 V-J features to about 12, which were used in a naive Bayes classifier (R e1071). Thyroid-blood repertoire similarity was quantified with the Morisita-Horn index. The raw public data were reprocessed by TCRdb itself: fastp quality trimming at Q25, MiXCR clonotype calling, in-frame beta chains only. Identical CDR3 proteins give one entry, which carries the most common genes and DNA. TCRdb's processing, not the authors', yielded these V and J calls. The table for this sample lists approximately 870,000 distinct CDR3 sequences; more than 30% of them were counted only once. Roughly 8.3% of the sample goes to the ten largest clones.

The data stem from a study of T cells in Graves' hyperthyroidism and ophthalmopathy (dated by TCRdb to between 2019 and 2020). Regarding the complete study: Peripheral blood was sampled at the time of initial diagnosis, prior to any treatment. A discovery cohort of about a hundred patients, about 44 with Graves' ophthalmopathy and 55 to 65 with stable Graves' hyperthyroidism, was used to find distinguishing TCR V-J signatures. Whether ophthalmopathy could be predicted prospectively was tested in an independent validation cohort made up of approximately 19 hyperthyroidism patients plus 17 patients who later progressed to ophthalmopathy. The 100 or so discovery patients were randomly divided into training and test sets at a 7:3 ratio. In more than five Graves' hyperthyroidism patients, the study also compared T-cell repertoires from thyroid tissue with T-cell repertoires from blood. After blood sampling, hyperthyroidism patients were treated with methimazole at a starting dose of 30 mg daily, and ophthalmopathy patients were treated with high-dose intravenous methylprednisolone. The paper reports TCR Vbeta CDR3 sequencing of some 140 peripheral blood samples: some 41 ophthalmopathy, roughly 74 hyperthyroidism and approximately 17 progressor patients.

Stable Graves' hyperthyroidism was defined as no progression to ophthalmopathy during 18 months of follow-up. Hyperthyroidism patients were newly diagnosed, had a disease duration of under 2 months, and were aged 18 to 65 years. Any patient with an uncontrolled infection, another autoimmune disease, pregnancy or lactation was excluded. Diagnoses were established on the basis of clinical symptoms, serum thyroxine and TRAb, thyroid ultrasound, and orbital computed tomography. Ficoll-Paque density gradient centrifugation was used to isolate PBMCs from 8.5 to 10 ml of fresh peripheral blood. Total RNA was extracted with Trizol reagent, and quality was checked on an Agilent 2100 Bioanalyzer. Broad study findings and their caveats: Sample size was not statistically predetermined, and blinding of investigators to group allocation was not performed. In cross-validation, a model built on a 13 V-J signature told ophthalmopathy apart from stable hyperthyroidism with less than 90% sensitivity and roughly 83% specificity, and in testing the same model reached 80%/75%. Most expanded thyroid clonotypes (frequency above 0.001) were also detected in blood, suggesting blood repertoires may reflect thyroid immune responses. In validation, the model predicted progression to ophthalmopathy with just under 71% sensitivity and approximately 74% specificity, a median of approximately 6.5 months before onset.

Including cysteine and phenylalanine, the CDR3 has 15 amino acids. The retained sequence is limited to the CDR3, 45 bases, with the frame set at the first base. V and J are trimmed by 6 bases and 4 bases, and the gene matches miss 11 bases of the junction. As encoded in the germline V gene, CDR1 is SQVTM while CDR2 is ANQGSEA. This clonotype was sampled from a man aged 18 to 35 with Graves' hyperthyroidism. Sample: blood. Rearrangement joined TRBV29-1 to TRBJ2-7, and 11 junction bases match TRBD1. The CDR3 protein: CSVPTGTGGFYEQYF. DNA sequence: TGCAGCGTCCCCACCGGGACAGGGGGTTTTTACGAGCAGTACTTC.